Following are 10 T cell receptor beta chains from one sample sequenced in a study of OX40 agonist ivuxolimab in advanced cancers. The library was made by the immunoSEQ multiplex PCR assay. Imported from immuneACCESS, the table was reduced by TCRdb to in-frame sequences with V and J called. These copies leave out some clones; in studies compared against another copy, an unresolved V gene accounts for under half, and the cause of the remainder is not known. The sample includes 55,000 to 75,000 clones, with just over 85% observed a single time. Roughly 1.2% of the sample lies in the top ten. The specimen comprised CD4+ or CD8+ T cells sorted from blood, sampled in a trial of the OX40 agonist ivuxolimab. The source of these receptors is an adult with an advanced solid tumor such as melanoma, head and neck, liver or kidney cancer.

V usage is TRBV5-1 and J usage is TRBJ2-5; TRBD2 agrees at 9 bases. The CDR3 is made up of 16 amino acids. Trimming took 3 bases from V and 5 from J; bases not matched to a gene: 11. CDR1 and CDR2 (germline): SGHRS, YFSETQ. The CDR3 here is CASSWGERGAGETQYF. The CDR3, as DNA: TGCGCCAGCAGCTGGGGAGAGCGGGGGGCAGGGGAGACCCAGTACTTC. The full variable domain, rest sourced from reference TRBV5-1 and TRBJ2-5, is KAGVTQTPRYLIKTRGQQVTLSCSPISGHRSVSWYQQTPGQGLQFLFEYFSETQRNKGNFPGRFSGRQFSNSRSEMNVSTLELGDSALYLCASSWGERGAGETQYFGPGTRLLVL.

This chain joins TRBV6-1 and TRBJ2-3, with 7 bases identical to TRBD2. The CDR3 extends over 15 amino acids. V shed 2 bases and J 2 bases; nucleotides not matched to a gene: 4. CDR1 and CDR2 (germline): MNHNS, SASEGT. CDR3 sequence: CASSERGENTDTQYF. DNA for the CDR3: TGTGCCAGCAGTGAACGGGGGGAGAACACAGATACGCAGTATTTT.

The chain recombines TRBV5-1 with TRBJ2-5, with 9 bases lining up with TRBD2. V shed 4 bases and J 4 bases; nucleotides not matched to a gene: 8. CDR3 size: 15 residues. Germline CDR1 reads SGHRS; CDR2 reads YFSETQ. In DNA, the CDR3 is TGCGCCAGCAGCCCGGCGGGAGGGCCTGCAGAGACCCAGTACTTC. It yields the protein CASSPAGGPAETQYF.

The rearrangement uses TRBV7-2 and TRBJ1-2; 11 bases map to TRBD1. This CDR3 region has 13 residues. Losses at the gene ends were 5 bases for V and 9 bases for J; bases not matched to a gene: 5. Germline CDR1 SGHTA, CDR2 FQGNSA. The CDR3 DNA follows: TGTGCCAGCAGCGGGACAGGGGGTACTAGCTACACCTTC. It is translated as CASSGTGGTSYTF. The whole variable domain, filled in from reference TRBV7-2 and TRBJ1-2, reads GAGVSQSPSNKVTEKGKDVELRCDPISGHTALYWYRQSLGQGLEFLIYFQGNSAPDKSGLPSDRFSAERTGGSVSTLTIQRTQQEDSAVYLCASSGTGGTSYTFGSGTRLTVV.

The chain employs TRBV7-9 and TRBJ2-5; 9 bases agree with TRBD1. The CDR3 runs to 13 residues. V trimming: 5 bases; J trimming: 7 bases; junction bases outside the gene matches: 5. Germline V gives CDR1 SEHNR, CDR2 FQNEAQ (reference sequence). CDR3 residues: CASSGDRGGTQYF. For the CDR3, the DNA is TGTGCCAGCAGCGGAGACAGGGGGGGGACCCAGTACTTC.

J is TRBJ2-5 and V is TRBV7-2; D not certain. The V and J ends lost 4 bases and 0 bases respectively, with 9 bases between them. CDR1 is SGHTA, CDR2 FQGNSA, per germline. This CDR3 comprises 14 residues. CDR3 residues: CASSSRRNQETQYF. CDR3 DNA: TGTGCCAGCAGCTCAAGACGGAACCAAGAGACCCAGTACTTC.

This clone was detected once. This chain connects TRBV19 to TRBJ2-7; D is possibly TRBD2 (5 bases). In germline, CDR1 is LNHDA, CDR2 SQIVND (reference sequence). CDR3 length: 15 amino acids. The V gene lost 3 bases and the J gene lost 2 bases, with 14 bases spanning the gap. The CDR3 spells CASSMSRVPTYEQYF. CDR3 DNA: TGTGCCAGTAGTATGTCGCGGGTCCCGACCTACGAGCAGTACTTC.

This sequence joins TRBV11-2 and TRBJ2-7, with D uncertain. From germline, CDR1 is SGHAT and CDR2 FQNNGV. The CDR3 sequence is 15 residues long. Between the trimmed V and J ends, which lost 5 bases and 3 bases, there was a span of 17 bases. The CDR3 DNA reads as TGTGCCAGCAGCATCCAGCCCGCTCGCCTCTACGAGCAGTACTTC. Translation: CASSIQPARLYEQYF.

CDR3 in amino acids: CASSTNTEAFF. The CDR3 DNA is TGCGCCAGCTCGACAAACACTGAAGCTTTCTTT. The V call is TRBV5-1, the J call TRBJ1-1; no clear D gene. CDR3 length equals 11 residues. Per germline, CDR1 SGHRS and CDR2 YFSETQ. V was trimmed by 7 bases and J by 2 bases, leaving 6 bases between them. The entire variable domain, with the rest obtained from reference TRBV5-1 and TRBJ1-1, is as follows: KAGVTQTPRYLIKTRGQQVTLSCSPISGHRSVSWYQQTPGQGLQFLFEYFSETQRNKGNFPGRFSGRQFSNSRSEMNVSTLELGDSALYLCASSTNTEAFFGQGTRLTVV.

CDR3 in DNA: TGTGCCAGCAGCTTATACGGTGGGGGCTATGGCTACACCTTC. It translates to CASSLYGGGYGYTF. This sequence joins TRBV11-2 and TRBJ1-2, with D tentatively TRBD1 (5 bases). V dropped 2 bases and J dropped 4 bases, with 11 bases sitting between them. The CDR3 length is 14 residues. Germline assignment: CDR1 SGHAT and CDR2 FQNNGV.